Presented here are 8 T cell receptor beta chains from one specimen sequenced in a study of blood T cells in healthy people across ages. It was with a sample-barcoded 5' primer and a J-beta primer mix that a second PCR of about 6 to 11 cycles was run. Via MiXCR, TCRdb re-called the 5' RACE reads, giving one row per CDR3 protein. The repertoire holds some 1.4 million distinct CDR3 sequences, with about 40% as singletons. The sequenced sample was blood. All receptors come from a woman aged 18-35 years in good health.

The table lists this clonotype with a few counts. In nucleotides, the CDR3 is TGTGCCAGCAGTTCCCCTAGTCCCCATGAGCAGTTCTTC. This encodes CASSSPSPHEQFF. V and J are TRBV6-5 and TRBJ2-1; D unresolved. CDR1 MNHEY and CDR2 SVGAGI come from the germline V gene. Trimming took off 4 bases at V and 8 bases at J, with 12 bases between the two ends. This CDR3 contains 13 residues.

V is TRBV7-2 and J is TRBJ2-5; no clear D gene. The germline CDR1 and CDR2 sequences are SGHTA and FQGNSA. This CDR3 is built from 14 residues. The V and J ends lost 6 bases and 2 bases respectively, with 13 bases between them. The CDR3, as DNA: TGTGCCAGCAGTCTGACGATGGGTCAAGAGACCCAGTACTTC. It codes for CASSLTMGQETQYF.

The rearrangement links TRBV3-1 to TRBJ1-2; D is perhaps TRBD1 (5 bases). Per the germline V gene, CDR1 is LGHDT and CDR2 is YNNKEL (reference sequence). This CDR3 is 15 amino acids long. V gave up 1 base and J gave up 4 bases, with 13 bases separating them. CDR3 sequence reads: CASSQGTQTLYGYTF. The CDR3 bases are TGTGCCAGCAGCCAAGGGACACAAACTCTCTATGGCTACACCTTC.

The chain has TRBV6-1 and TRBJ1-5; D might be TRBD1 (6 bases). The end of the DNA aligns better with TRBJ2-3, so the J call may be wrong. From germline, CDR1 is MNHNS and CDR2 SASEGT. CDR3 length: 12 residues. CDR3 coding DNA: TGTGCCAGCCAGGGGTCCGGTCAGCCCCAGTATTTT. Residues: CASQGSGQPQYF.

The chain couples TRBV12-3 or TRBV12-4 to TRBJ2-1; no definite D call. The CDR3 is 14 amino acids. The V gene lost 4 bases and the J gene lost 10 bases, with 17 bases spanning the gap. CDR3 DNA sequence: TGTGCCAGCAGTTCTCTCGGGCTGACGCTGGAGCAGTTCTTC. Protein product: CASSSLGLTLEQFF.

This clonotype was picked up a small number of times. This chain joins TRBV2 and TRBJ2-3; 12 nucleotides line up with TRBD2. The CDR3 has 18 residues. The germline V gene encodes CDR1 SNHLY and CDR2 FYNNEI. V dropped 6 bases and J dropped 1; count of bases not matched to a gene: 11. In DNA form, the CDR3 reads TGTGCCAGCAGCGCCACGACTAGCGGGAGATGGGGCACAGATACGCAGTATTTT. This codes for CASSATTSGRWGTDTQYF.

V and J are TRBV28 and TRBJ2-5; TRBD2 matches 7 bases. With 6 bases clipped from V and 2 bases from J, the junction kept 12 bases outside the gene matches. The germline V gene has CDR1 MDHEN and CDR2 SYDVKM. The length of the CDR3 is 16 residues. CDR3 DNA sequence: TGTGCCAGCAGCCCACTCGGGGAGGGCGAACAAGAGACCCAGTACTTC. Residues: CASSPLGEGEQETQYF.

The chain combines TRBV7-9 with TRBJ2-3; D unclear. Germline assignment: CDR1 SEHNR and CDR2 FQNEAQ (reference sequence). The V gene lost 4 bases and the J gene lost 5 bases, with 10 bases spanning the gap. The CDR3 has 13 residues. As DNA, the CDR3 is TGTGCCAGCAGCTCGAATGGGCGAGATACGCAGTATTTT. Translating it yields CASSSNGRDTQYF.